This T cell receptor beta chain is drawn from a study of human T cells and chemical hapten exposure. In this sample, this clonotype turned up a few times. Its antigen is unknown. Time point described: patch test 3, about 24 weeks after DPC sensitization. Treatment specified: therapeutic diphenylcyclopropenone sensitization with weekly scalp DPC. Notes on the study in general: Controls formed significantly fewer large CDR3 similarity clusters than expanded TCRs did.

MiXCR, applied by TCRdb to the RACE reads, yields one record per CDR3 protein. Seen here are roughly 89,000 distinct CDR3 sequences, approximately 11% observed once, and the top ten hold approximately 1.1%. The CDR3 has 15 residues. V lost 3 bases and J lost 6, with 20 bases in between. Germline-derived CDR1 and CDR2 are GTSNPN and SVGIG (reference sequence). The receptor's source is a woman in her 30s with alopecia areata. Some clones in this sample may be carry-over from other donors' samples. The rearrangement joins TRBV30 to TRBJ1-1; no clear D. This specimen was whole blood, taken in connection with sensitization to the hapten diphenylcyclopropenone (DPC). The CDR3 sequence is CAWRERRLMGAEAFF. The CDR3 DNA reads TGTGCCTGGAGGGAAAGGCGACTCATGGGCGCTGAAGCTTTCTTT.